The clone carrying this T cell receptor (beta chain) appeared once. The record originates from a study of preoperative IRX-2 immunotherapy in early breast cancer. The treatment here: preoperative locoregional IRX-2 cytokine immunotherapy. Patients received preoperative, locoregional IRX-2 cytokine immunotherapy in a phase Ib study. This table comes from immunoSEQ multiplex PCR, and its TCRdb copy is limited to in-frame clones, with some not included. The profile shows more than 20,000 clones, about 81% of them singletons. Deletions cut 4 bases from V and 3 bases from J, with 14 bases between. In germline, CDR1 is GTSNPN, CDR2 SVGIG (reference sequence). The CDR3 spans 14 residues.

The rearrangement uses TRBV30 and TRBJ2-3, with D perhaps given as TRBD1 or TRBD2 (7 bases each). The specimen comprised lymph node tissue, sampled after IRX-2 immunotherapy. This receptor was obtained from a human donor with breast cancer. In DNA, the CDR3 is TGTGCCTGGACACAGGGGAGGGGGACAGATACGCAGTATTTT. Translation gives CAWTQGRGTDTQYF.